The 8 T cell receptor beta chains in this list originate from one sample, sequenced in a study of T cell repertoires in cytomegalovirus infection. Their target antigens are unknown. TCRdb re-called the reads with MiXCR, one entry per CDR3 protein. The data contain about 770,000 distinct CDR3 sequences, approximately 32% of them seen just once; the ten biggest clones take up around 13%. The source was cultured CD8+ T cells from PBMCs, collected from culture after CMV antigen stimulation. All receptors derive from a human donor in good health (CMV status not recorded). Some clones in this sample may be carry-over from other donors' samples.

This clonotype has a handful of counts. The rearrangement joins TRBV19 to TRBJ2-2, with D unresolved. The CDR3 spans 15 residues. Germline-derived CDR1 and CDR2 are LNHDA and SQIVND (reference sequence). V gave up 5 bases and J gave up 3 bases, with 13 bases separating them. As DNA, the CDR3 is TGTGCCAGTAGTCGAGACGGCCACGACACCGGGGAGCTGTTTTTT. Amino acid sequence: CASSRDGHDTGELFF.

This clonotype showed up just a few times. This chain uses TRBV12-3 or TRBV12-4 with TRBJ2-3; D may correspond to TRBD1 or TRBD2 (6 bases each). V lost 0 bases to trimming and J lost 5 bases, with 12 bases between them. There are 15 residues in the CDR3. The CDR3 DNA sequence: TGTGCCAGCAGTTTAGCGGGGGCAGCGGGAGATACGCAGTATTTT. Its protein product is CASSLAGAAGDTQYF.

This clonotype was seen a few times. The chain couples TRBV27 to TRBJ2-5; possibly TRBD2 for D (5 bases). Germline V gene data show CDR1 as MNHEY and CDR2 as SMNVEV (reference sequence). V was shortened by 3 bases and J by 5 bases, with 10 bases between the two germline ends. The CDR3 spans 13 residues. The CDR3 DNA is TGTGCCAGCAGTTTTATGGAGGAGGAGACCCAGTACTTC. Translation gives CASSFMEEETQYF.

In its sample, this clonotype was seen a few times. The V call is TRBV19, the J call TRBJ2-1; no clear D. Germline CDR1 LNHDA, CDR2 SQIVND (reference sequence). This CDR3 contains 15 residues. Trimming removed 2 bases at V and 2 bases at J, with 10 bases between. The CDR3 DNA sequence: TGTGCCAGTAGTATAAGTCTAGGAGCCTACAATGAGCAGTTCTTC. As protein: CASSISLGAYNEQFF.

This clonotype has just a few counts. This rearrangement joins TRBV4-1 to TRBJ2-5, with 10 bases identical to TRBD2. The germline V gene has CDR1 MGHRA and CDR2 YSYEKL. Trimming cost V 0 bases and J 5 bases; bases outside gene matches: 9. The CDR3 extends over 17 amino acids. The CDR3 region has the DNA TGCGCCAGCAGCCAAGAAACTAGCGGGGTACTCCAGGAGACCCAGTACTTC. Translating gives CASSQETSGVLQETQYF.

The table lists this clonotype with a few counts. The rearrangement links TRBV6-5 to TRBJ2-5, with D maybe TRBD2 (5 bases). Germline CDR1 reads MNHEY; CDR2 reads SVGAGI. V was pared by 5 bases and J by 3 bases, with 16 bases between. The CDR3 contains 15 residues. The CDR3 here is CASSGRRGQKETQYF. The CDR3 bases are TGTGCCAGCAGTGGCCGTAGAGGGCAAAAAGAGACCCAGTACTTC.

The rearrangement uses TRBV20-1 and TRBJ1-1; TRBD1 matches at 10 bases. Germline V lookup: CDR1 DFQATT, CDR2 SNEGSKA (reference sequence). J gave up 4 bases and V 6 bases, and 5 bases lay outside the gene matches. The CDR3 loop spans 13 amino acids. The CDR3 bases are TGCAGTGCAGGGACAGGGGTTTTCACTGAAGCTTTCTTT. It is translated as CSAGTGVFTEAFF.

This clonotype has at least ten counts. V usage is TRBV7-9 and J usage is TRBJ1-2; D is unresolved. Trimming stripped 2 bases from V and 0 bases from J, with 10 bases between. CDR1 is SEHNR, CDR2 FQNEAQ, per germline (reference sequence). The CDR3 has 15 residues. The DNA for the CDR3 is TGTGCCAGCAGCTTATATGCCGCAGCTAACTATGGCTACACCTTC. Protein: CASSLYAAANYGYTF. Drawing the rest from reference TRBV7-9 and TRBJ1-2, the complete variable domain is DTGVSQNPRHKITKRGQNVTFRCDPISEHNRLYWYRQTLGQGPEFLTYFQNEAQLEKSRLLSDRFSAERPKGSFSTLEIQRTEQGDSAMYLCASSLYAAANYGYTFGSGTRLTVV.